This paragraph covers one TCR beta chain sequence. Its antigen is still unknown. This record comes from a study of T cell responses to AZD1222 COVID-19 vaccine. Study background: Second doses that came at about 4 or about 12 weeks were put together.

V gave up 1 base and J gave up 2 bases, with 13 bases separating them. CDR1 and CDR2 from the germline V gene are KGHDR and SFDVKD. The CDR3 covers 17 residues. Points from the study as a whole: Breadth and depth of Spike-specific TCRs rose after two AZD1222 doses. CD4 TCRs linked to vaccination spanned spike, dominating at 160-218 and 743-854.

Data came from immunoSEQ multiplex PCR; TCRdb stores just in-frame clones and leaves some out. The sample consists of about 120,000 clones, around 85% of them appearing once. The TCR comes from an adult in good health. V usage is TRBV24-1 and J usage is TRBJ2-2, with a tentative D call TRBD2 (5 bases). The specimen was peripheral blood, collected on day 0 of AZD1222 vaccination. CDR3 DNA: TGTGCCACCAGTGATTTCCATGGAGGCGATAACACCGGGGAGCTGTTTTTT. Its protein is CATSDFHGGDNTGELFF.